Reported below is one TCR beta chain. The antigen is undetermined. V lost 4 bases and J lost 2, with 11 bases in between. This CDR3 region has 14 residues. CDR1 MNHNS and CDR2 SASEGT come from the germline V gene. As originally analysed: Construction of a distant-metastasis classifier for papillary thyroid cancer relied on CDR3 differences across clinicopathological groups. TCRdb re-called the PCR reads through MiXCR. The V and J calls here are based on TCRdb, not the publication. The sample lists approximately 60,000 clones, just under 30% seen once, with roughly 15% in the top ten. The data belong to a study of metastatic and nonmetastatic thyroid tumors. Study information: It was across blood and tumor or nodule tissue from malignant and benign thyroid patients that repertoires were compared. Study-level points and caveats: A significant increase in TCR beta diversity was reportedly seen in malignant thyroid tumors relative to benign nodules, in blood and tumor.

None of the patients had undergone any treatment ahead of thyroid surgery. The chain has TRBV6-1 and TRBJ1-2; TRBD1 is a possible D gene (6 bases). Sample: blood. This receptor was identified in a female donor with papillary thyroid cancer or a benign thyroid nodule (not recorded which). Some clones in this sample may be carry-over from other donors' samples. The CDR3 here is CASSGDRTNYGYTF. CDR3 coding DNA: TGTGCCAGCAGTGGAGACAGGACGAACTATGGCTACACCTTC.